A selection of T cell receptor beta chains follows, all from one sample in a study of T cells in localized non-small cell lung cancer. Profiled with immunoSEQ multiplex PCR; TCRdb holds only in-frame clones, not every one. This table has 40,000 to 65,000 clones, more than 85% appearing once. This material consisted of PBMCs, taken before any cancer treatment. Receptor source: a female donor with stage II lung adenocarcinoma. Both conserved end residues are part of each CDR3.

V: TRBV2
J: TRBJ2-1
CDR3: CASRPTNNEQFF

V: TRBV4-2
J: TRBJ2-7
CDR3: CASSQTTGGAYEQYF

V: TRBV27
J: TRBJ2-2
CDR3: CASSPWYTKNTGELFF

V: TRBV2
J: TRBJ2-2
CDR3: CASSSRDLRDTGELFF

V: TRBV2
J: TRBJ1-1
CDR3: CASGVEGNTEAFF

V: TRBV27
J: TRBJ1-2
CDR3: CASSTRADYGYTF

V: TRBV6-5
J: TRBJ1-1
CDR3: CASSEGISREAFF

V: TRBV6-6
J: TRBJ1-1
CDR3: CASRPSPLREAFF

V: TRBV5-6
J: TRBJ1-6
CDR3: CASSWGDRDRSPLHF

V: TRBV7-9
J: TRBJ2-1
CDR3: CASSSSANEQFF

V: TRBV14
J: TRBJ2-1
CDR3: CASSKSSGGYPYNEQFF

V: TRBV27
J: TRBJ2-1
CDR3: CASSLKGVLTYNEQFF

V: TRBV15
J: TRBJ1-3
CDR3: CATSREQFSGNTIYF

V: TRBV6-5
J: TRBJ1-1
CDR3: CASSSSSRVAEAFF

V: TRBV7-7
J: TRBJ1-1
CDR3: CASSLGANTEAFF

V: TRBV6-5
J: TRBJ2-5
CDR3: CASKERGHQETQYF

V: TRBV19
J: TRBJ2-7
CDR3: CASSLGQVSSYEQYF

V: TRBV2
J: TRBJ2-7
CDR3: CASSPLLSSYEQYF

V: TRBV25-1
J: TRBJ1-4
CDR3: CASSGQGARGNEKLFF

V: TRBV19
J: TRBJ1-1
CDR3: CASRVGPNTEAFF

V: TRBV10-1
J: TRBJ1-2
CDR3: CASSEAGRESRGYTF

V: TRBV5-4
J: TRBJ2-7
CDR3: CASSPYLAGGSYEQYF